This T cell receptor beta chain was identified in a study of blood T cells in healthy people across ages (dated by TCRdb to between 2014 and 2017). Regarding the research as a whole: In model experiments, template switching captured roughly one uniquely barcoded TCR beta cDNA molecule for every two T cells. Four age groups were formed from the donors: young (average roughly 15 years), middle-aged (less than 40), aged (roughly 56) and long-lived (less than 85). Donors of different ages were randomly distributed across sequencing lanes to avoid experimental bias. To track age-related changes in TCR beta repertoire diversity, the study relied on deep sequencing normalized with unique cDNA molecular identifiers. For two donors (one aged 18 to 30 and one aged 80 or older), the study analyzed two additional independent replicas of 1 million unique cDNA reads from the same blood draw. The study at large found these results: As age increased, observed TCR beta diversity per million T cells dropped in a roughly linear way, and a significant reduction was already evident by age around 41. Because the CMV infection status of the donors was unknown, age-related changes in expanded clonotypes may potentially have been confounded. The percentage of naive T cells measured by flow cytometry correlated strongly with observed TCR beta diversity. Bulk unsorted PBMC profiling prevented conclusive comparison of naive and antigen-experienced compartments. Compared with the aged group, more naive CD4+ T cells, fewer expanded clones and increased TCR diversity were shown by the long-lived group, suggesting age selection. Estimates of total diversity based on one million sequenced T cells were regarded as lower bounds and as underestimates.

V is reduced by 4 bases and J by 0 bases, leaving a spacing of 9 bases between them. The germline V gene supplies CDR1 MDHEN and CDR2 SYDVKM. The CDR3 spans 14 residues, from the cysteine through the phenylalanine. Only CDR3 DNA is held: 42 bases, read in frame from base 1. Library generation was performed with 5' RACE. The reads were generated on an Illumina HiSeq 2500. The second PCR ran for about 6 to 12 cycles and used a J-beta primer mix along with a sample-barcoded 5' primer. A unique molecular identifier was introduced onto each TCR beta cDNA molecule by a template-switch 5' adaptor carrying 12 random nucleotides. At least 2.5 million CDR3-containing paired-end reads were obtained from each sample. First-strand cDNA synthesis was performed from all RNA using the Mint cDNA synthesis kit, with priming by a TRBC-specific oligonucleotide. After uracil-DNA glycosylase treatment, a first 18-cycle PCR used universal primers M1SS and BC2_uni_R on all cDNA. The authors' pipeline ran thus. Normalization of each sample was performed by random selection of 1 million high-quality reads, each carrying a distinct molecular identifier. Reads sharing molecular identifiers were discarded rather than binned into consensus sequences. MiTCR, run with a Q25 quality threshold and the strictest error-elimination algorithm, handled CDR3 identification, clonotype clustering and error correction. A nonparametric unseen species model with Euler transformation was used to estimate lower-bound total TCR beta diversity. The public reads were quality trimmed at Q25 with fastp and then assembled into clones with MiXCR by TCRdb, keeping productive beta chains. Under each unique CDR3 protein, matching rows form one entry showing the most common genes and DNA. These V and J calls originate from TCRdb's pipeline instead of the authors' own analysis. This sample comprises 1.2 million to 1.5 million distinct CDR3 sequences, 42% of them detected only once. In total, the top ten clones hold roughly 7.9% of the sample.

A word on this clonotype: There is no known antigen for this receptor. Base qualities were left out, and no much larger clone turns up one base away.

The donors were roughly 39 Caucasian individuals from Russia, aged roughly 6 to 100 years, who were systemically healthy. Around 10 milliliters of peripheral blood were drawn from each donor into EDTA-treated Vacutainer tubes. Ficoll-Paque density-gradient centrifugation was used to isolate PBMCs, with at least 6 million per sample. Total RNA, at least 5 micrograms per sample, was extracted from PBMCs with Trizol reagent. Naive CD45RAhigh/CD27high T cell percentages were measured by flow cytometry on a PBMC aliquot from every donor. The sequencing sample was made of blood. This chain joins TRBV28 to TRBJ1-2; the D gene is perhaps TRBD1, from 6 matching bases. The TCR was taken from a woman under 30 in good health. Here the CDR3 is given as CASSWDNSNYGYTF. The nucleotides read TGTGCCAGCAGTTGGGACAACTCTAACTATGGCTACACCTTC.